This entry describes one T cell receptor beta chain. V lost 6 bases, J lost 0 bases, and 5 bases stayed unmatched. The CDR3 spans 15 residues. Germline V gives CDR1 MNHNS, CDR2 SASEGT. Investigators performed immunoSEQ version v3.0 at survey level. The protocol was immunoSEQ multiplex PCR, while the TCRdb copy is restricted to in-frame clones and leaves out a portion. The data hold around 22,000 clones, with approximately 84% observed a single time. The sample belongs to a study of long-term antiretroviral therapy in people with HIV. The sequence derives from a woman in her 30s with HIV. The material sequenced was unsorted PBMCs, taken 1.8 years before starting antiretroviral therapy. J is TRBJ1-3 and V is TRBV6-1; 7 nucleotides agree with TRBD1. CDR3 loop: CASRLQGSSGNTIYF. The CDR3 region has the DNA TGTGCCAGCAGGTTACAGGGGTCCTCTGGAAACACCATATATTTT.